A selection of T cell receptor beta chains follows, all from one sample in a study of OX40 agonist ivuxolimab in advanced cancers. This table comes from immunoSEQ multiplex PCR, and its TCRdb copy is limited to in-frame clones, with some not included. The table shows 89,000 or so clones, with 91% occurring only once. Sequences were derived from CD4+ or CD8+ T cells sorted from blood, sampled in a trial of the OX40 agonist ivuxolimab. The receptor set was obtained from an adult with an advanced solid tumor such as melanoma, head and neck, liver or kidney cancer. Both conserved end residues are trimmed from each CDR3. Fields, in order: V gene, CDR3 protein.

TRBV11-3	ASSPGYTEAF
TRBV30	AWSVGSGGSTDTQY
TRBV6-1	ASSPPGQRENGYT
TRBV12-5	ASGLGGGMAEAF
TRBV9	ASSVVPGFGGYT
TRBV11-3	ASSPGGNLNTEAF
TRBV7-9	ASSRTGGRGQVY
TRBV28	ASSSGNGAYEQY
TRBV25-1	ASSVGGRVYNSPLH
TRBV4-2	ASSQDKGTGYT
TRBV11-2	ASSWYQETQY
TRBV12-5	ASQGGRNQPQH
TRBV27	ASSLQGGYGYT
TRBV27	ASSLESGGAGELF
TRBV14	ASSQDPHLEDSFNYGYT
TRBV2	ASSPYNEQF
TRBV9	ASSVGTDTQY
TRBV14	ASSQVGGGPTYNEQF
TRBV7-9	ASSFADTQY
TRBV5-1	ASSASENSYNEQF
TRBV28	ASNTPGRAMTEAF
TRBV5-4	ASSLGRGELF
TRBV27	ASTFNGADTQY
TRBV30	AWSLQGDTEAF
TRBV27	ASSLVAGELF
TRBV6-5	ASSYSRGNTEAF
TRBV27	ASSLRIGTEAF
TRBV9	ASSVGSGYTGELF
TRBV6-1	ASSEYEAF